These 9 T cell receptor beta chains originate from one sample sequenced in a study of T cells expressing NK-cell markers. TCRdb reprocessed the 5' RACE reads and reports one entry per CDR3 protein, with no DNA. The table gives about 260,000 distinct CDR3 sequences; the top ten clones make up about 0.39% of it. The specimen sequenced was blood T cells: a sorted CD56 or NKG2C T cell subset, CD4+ or CD8+ T cells, or bulk PBMC T cells (not recorded which). The receptors derive from a man aged 18 to 29 in good health.

This chain uses TRBV5-1 with TRBJ2-1; TCRdb returns TRBD1, unconfirmable since there is no DNA. The CDR3 extends over 15 amino acids. From germline, CDR1 is SGHRS and CDR2 YFSETQ. CDR3 sequence reads: CASSLAVGGNDEQFF.

This chain joins TRBV24-1 and TRBJ2-3. Looked up from germline, CDR1 is KGHDR and CDR2 is SFDVKD. CDR3 length: 15 residues. The CDR3 spells CATSDSRSTTDTQYF.

CDR3 sequence: CASSPPGGNEQFF. The rearrangement uses TRBV7-9 and TRBJ2-1; TCRdb's D call, TRBD1, is unchecked because there is no DNA. Germline values: CDR1 SEHNR, CDR2 FQNEAQ (reference sequence). The CDR3 covers 13 residues. The full variable domain, with the rest looked up from reference TRBV7-9 and TRBJ2-1, is DTGVSQNPRHKITKRGQNVTFRCDPISEHNRLYWYRQTLGQGPEFLTYFQNEAQLEKSRLLSDRFSAERPKGSFSTLEIQRTEQGDSAMYLCASSPPGGNEQFFGPGTRLTVL.

The chain carries TRBV25-1 and TRBJ2-1; TCRdb indicates TRBD2, and absent DNA this call remains unverified. The CDR3 length is 16 residues. The germline V gene has CDR1 MGHDK and CDR2 SYGVNS. The CDR3 is CASSEFSRGMRNEQFF.

The chain joins TRBV6-6 to TRBJ1-5. Germline values: CDR1 MNHNY, CDR2 SVGAGI (reference sequence). The CDR3 loop spans 12 amino acids. This CDR3 is CASSQTSQPQHF.

J is TRBJ1-5 and V is TRBV18. The CDR3 has 16 amino acids. Germline V gene sequence: CDR1 KGHSH, CDR2 LQKENI. The CDR3 here is CASSPPGQTSNQPQHF. The full variable domain, its missing parts supplied by reference TRBV18 and TRBJ1-5, is NAGVMQNPRHLVRRRGQEARLRCSPMKGHSHVYWYRQLPEEGLKFMVYLQKENIIDESGMPKERFSAEFPKEGPSILRIQQVVRGDSAAYFCASSPPGQTSNQPQHFGDGTRLSIL.

The J gene is TRBJ2-7, the V gene TRBV20-1; TCRdb outputs TRBD1, but without DNA this stays unchecked. CDR3 length equals 15 residues. Germline V gene sequence: CDR1 DFQATT, CDR2 SNEGSKA (reference sequence). The CDR3 region is CSAPPLLEGRYEQYF.

The chain links TRBV7-2 to TRBJ1-6; TCRdb proposes TRBD1, but this gene call is untestable without DNA. From germline, CDR1 is SGHTA and CDR2 FQGNSA. There are 17 residues in the CDR3. This CDR3 reads CASSSGTGGSYNSPLHF.

V and J are TRBV6-2 or TRBV6-3 and TRBJ2-3; TCRdb indicates TRBD1, and absent DNA this call remains unverified. The CDR3 loop spans 16 amino acids. Germline loops: CDR1 MNHEY, CDR2 SVGEGT. The CDR3 is CASSYATGAFTDTQYF.